The 27 T cell receptor beta chains reported below all come from one sample, sequenced in a study of T cell responses to AZD1222 COVID-19 vaccine. Here immunoSEQ multiplex PCR was the method, and the copy in TCRdb shows in-frame clones only, minus some. The sample holds some 170,000 clones, around 90% seen once. The source was peripheral blood, collected on day 0 of AZD1222 vaccination. These receptors originate from an adult in good health.

This chain uses TRBV6-5 with TRBJ1-2; D is perhaps TRBD1 (6 bases). V gave up 6 bases and J gave up 4 bases, with 12 bases separating them. The CDR3 runs 13 residues. Germline V lookup: CDR1 MNHEY, CDR2 SVGAGI. CDR3 nucleotide sequence: TGTGCCAGCAGCTATACAGGGTCCTATGGCTACACCTTC. Translated: CASSYTGSYGYTF.

The chain combines TRBV11-2 with TRBJ2-2; 8 bases are a match to TRBD2. This CDR3 is 16 amino acids long. The V and J ends lost 5 bases and 3 bases, in that order; junction bases with no gene match: 8. Germline-derived CDR1 and CDR2 are SGHAT and FQNNGV. CDR3 sequence: CASSPLGREDTGELFF. The CDR3 DNA sequence: TGTGCCAGCAGCCCACTGGGGCGGGAGGACACCGGGGAGCTGTTTTTT.

This clone was recorded once. The chain combines TRBV19 with TRBJ2-7; D may be TRBD1 (5 bases). The CDR3 sequence is 13 residues long. With 5 bases removed from V and 7 bases from J, the gap between germline ends came to 15 bases. Germline values: CDR1 LNHDA, CDR2 SQIVND (reference sequence). CDR3 DNA: TGTGCCAGTAGTCTCTCAAGGGGTGGGGAGCAGTACTTC. Protein sequence: CASSLSRGGEQYF.

The V and J genes are TRBV10-3 and TRBJ1-1; 7 nucleotides agree with TRBD1. The junction had 3 bases not matched to a gene; V was cut back by 3 bases and J by 2 bases. The CDR3 consists of 14 residues. Germline CDR1 is ENHRY and CDR2 is SYGVKD. CDR3 sequence reads: CAISDRGSNTEAFF. The DNA of the CDR3 is TGTGCCATCAGTGACAGGGGGAGCAACACTGAAGCTTTCTTT.

The rearrangement links TRBV19 to TRBJ1-3, with D possibly matching TRBD1 (5 bases). Germline loops: CDR1 LNHDA, CDR2 SQIVND (reference sequence). V was pared by 5 bases and J by 0 bases, with 8 bases between. This CDR3 is built from 14 residues. In DNA form, the CDR3 reads TGTGCCAGTAGTGTGGGACTCTCTGGAAACACCATATATTTT. Its protein is CASSVGLSGNTIYF.

The chain couples TRBV19 to TRBJ2-7; 8 positions match TRBD1. Germline V gene data show CDR1 as LNHDA and CDR2 as SQIVND (reference sequence). Losses at the gene ends were 6 bases for V and 0 bases for J; bases not matched to a gene: 4. This CDR3 comprises 14 residues. This CDR3 reads CASRNQGASYEQYF. DNA of the CDR3: TGTGCCAGTAGGAACCAGGGGGCCTCCTACGAGCAGTACTTC.

The chain uses TRBV7-3 and TRBJ2-5; perhaps D is TRBD1 or TRBD2 (5 bases each). V dropped 7 bases and J dropped 4 bases, with 25 bases sitting between them. The CDR3 runs 17 residues. CDR1 is SGHTA, CDR2 FQGTGA, per germline. The CDR3 reads CASTSLLTGTAVETQYF. The CDR3 DNA reads TGTGCCAGCACCTCTCTATTGACCGGGACCGCGGTAGAGACCCAGTACTTC.

For the CDR3, the DNA is TGTGCCAGTAGTATTGGGGCCTCCTACGAGCAGTACTTC. Translation gives CASSIGASYEQYF. The rearrangement links TRBV19 to TRBJ2-7; maybe TRBD1 (5 bases). The V end was cut by 3 bases, the J end by 0 bases, with 6 bases between. The germline CDR1 and CDR2 sequences are LNHDA and SQIVND (reference sequence). The CDR3 contains 13 residues.

The rearrangement links TRBV27 to TRBJ1-2, with unresolved D. The germline CDR1 and CDR2 sequences are MNHEY and SMNVEV (reference sequence). Deletions cut 2 bases from V and 2 bases from J, with 6 bases between. The CDR3 extends over 13 amino acids. The CDR3 DNA reads as TGTGCCAGCAGTTTAGAGGGAAACTATGGCTACACCTTC. Translated: CASSLEGNYGYTF.

The chain links TRBV7-9 to TRBJ2-1; TRBD1 agrees at 7 bases. The CDR3 contains 16 residues. Trimming cost V 5 bases and J 11 bases; bases outside gene matches: 18. Germline CDR1 SEHNR, CDR2 FQNEAQ (reference sequence). CDR3 region: CASSPIRTGDLRKQFF. CDR3 nucleotides: TGTGCCAGCAGCCCAATCCGGACAGGCGATTTGAGAAAGCAGTTCTTC.

This chain connects TRBV24-1 to TRBJ2-3; D tentatively fits TRBD1 or TRBD2 (5 bases each). V was shortened by 1 base and J by 5 bases, with 12 bases between the two germline ends. The CDR3 extends over 15 amino acids. Germline V gene sequence: CDR1 KGHDR, CDR2 SFDVKD. The CDR3 DNA follows: TGTGCCACCAGTGATTTTACCGGGGCGGGAGATACGCAGTATTTT. This sequence encodes CATSDFTGAGDTQYF.

This clone was observed a single time. The V gene is TRBV6-5, the J gene TRBJ2-2, with D maybe TRBD1 (6 bases). The ends were cut back, 8 bases at V and 5 bases at J, with 12 bases in the middle. The germline gives CDR1 MNHEY, CDR2 SVGAGI. This CDR3 has 13 amino acids. This CDR3 is CASATGRTGELFF. The CDR3 DNA sequence: TGTGCCAGCGCCACAGGGCGGACCGGGGAGCTGTTTTTT.

J is TRBJ1-4 and V is TRBV5-1; perhaps TRBD1 as D (5 bases). Trimming took off 4 bases at V and 8 bases at J, with 21 bases between the two ends. This CDR3 comprises 16 residues. The germline CDR1 and CDR2 sequences are SGHRS and YFSETQ. The CDR3, as DNA: TGCGCCAGCAGCCCGCAACCCCAGGGTCCTAGCGAAAAACTGTTTTTT. This codes for CASSPQPQGPSEKLFF.

The rearrangement links TRBV19 to TRBJ1-1, with D possibly TRBD1 on 5 matching bases. V was trimmed by 5 bases and J by 1 base, leaving 17 bases between them. This CDR3 has 16 residues. Germline CDR1 and CDR2: LNHDA and SQIVND (reference sequence). CDR3: CASSPLGGGPNTEAFF. As DNA, the CDR3 is TGTGCCAGTAGTCCCCTTGGGGGGGGACCGAACACTGAAGCTTTCTTT. Together with reference TRBV19 and TRBJ1-1, the CDR3 gives the full variable domain: DGGITQSPKYLFRKEGQNVTLSCEQNLNHDAMYWYRQDPGQGLRLIYYSQIVNDFQKGDIAEGYSVSREKKESFPLTVTSAQKNPTAFYLCASSPLGGGPNTEAFFGQGTRLTVV.

This clone has a single count. The rearrangement uses TRBV6-5 and TRBJ2-1; the D gene is possibly TRBD1 (5 bases). Germline-derived CDR1 and CDR2 are MNHEY and SVGAGI. CDR3 length equals 15 residues. V dropped 6 bases and J dropped 9 bases, with 21 bases sitting between them. CDR3 sequence: CASSRGTEQRGEQFF. CDR3 DNA sequence: TGTGCCAGCAGCCGCGGAACAGAGCAAAGGGGTGAGCAGTTCTTC.

The table lists this clone with a few counts. The rearrangement links TRBV28 to TRBJ1-6; D is possibly TRBD1 (6 bases). Trimming removed 0 bases at V and 3 bases at J, with 9 bases between. CDR3 size: 16 residues. Germline V CDR1 and CDR2: MDHEN, SYDVKM. CDR3: CASSLWDSIYNSPLHF. The CDR3 DNA reads TGTGCCAGCAGTTTATGGGACAGTATCTATAATTCACCCCTCCACTTT.

This clone counts as medium-sized. This sequence joins TRBV11-2 and TRBJ2-1; 9 nucleotides agree with TRBD1. The germline gives CDR1 SGHAT, CDR2 FQNNGV. V was clipped by 1 base and J by 8 bases; unmatched bases: 12. This CDR3 region has 17 residues. CDR3 sequence reads: CASSLGVGTGQWDEQFF. CDR3 nucleotide sequence: TGTGCCAGCAGCTTAGGGGTCGGGACAGGGCAGTGGGATGAGCAGTTCTTC.

The CDR3: CAWSASRDNEQFF. CDR3 coding DNA: TGTGCCTGGAGCGCCTCGAGAGACAATGAGCAGTTCTTC. V is TRBV30 and J is TRBJ2-1; D is undetermined. The CDR3 extends over 13 amino acids. V was clipped by 3 bases and J by 5 bases, with 11 bases between them. Germline V gives CDR1 GTSNPN, CDR2 SVGIG (reference sequence).

V is TRBV6-1 and J is TRBJ2-1; 9 nucleotides match TRBD2. The CDR3 is made up of 16 amino acids. Germline V gene sequence: CDR1 MNHNS, CDR2 SASEGT. Trimming removed 3 bases from V and 9 bases from J; junction bases left unmatched: 12. CDR3 sequence (DNA): TGTGCCAGCAGTGAGAGGACAGGAGTGACTAGCGGTGAGCAGTTCTTC. Its translation is CASSERTGVTSGEQFF.

The gene calls are TRBV11-3 and TRBJ2-1, with a tentative D call TRBD1 (5 bases). The germline gives CDR1 SGHNT, CDR2 YENEEA. Trimming left V 5 bases short and J 7 bases short, with 15 bases between. The CDR3 runs 14 residues. CDR3 region: CASSSLGDLNEQFF. The CDR3 nucleotides read TGTGCCAGCAGCAGTTTAGGGGATTTGAATGAGCAGTTCTTC.

The chain is built from TRBV27 and TRBJ1-4; TRBD1 is a possible D gene (5 bases). V lost 0 bases, J lost 4 bases, and 9 bases lay in between. The germline CDR1 and CDR2 sequences are MNHEY and SMNVEV (reference sequence). The CDR3 sequence is 15 residues long. Here the CDR3 reads CASSLSRGYNEKLFF. For the CDR3, the DNA is TGTGCCAGCAGTTTATCGAGGGGCTATAATGAAAAACTGTTTTTT.

This clone was observed once. V gene TRBV7-8 combines with J gene TRBJ2-7, with 7 positions matching TRBD1. This CDR3 spans 14 amino acids. Looked up from germline, CDR1 is SGHVS and CDR2 is FQNEAQ. J was trimmed by 2 bases and V by 2 bases; bases with no gene match: 3. CDR3 in DNA: TGTGCCAGCAGCTTAAATACAGGGGCCTACGAGCAGTACTTC. Translation: CASSLNTGAYEQYF.

The V and J genes are TRBV7-9 and TRBJ2-1; 12 bases are a match to TRBD2. The J segment lost 6 bases and the V segment lost 5 bases, leaving 5 bases of the junction unmatched. Germline CDR1 SEHNR, CDR2 FQNEAQ (reference sequence). The CDR3 spans 15 residues. CDR3 sequence: CASSVLAGGINEQFF. Written as DNA, the CDR3 is TGTGCCAGCAGCGTACTAGCGGGGGGAATCAATGAGCAGTTCTTC. Looking up the rest from reference TRBV7-9 and TRBJ2-1 gives the full variable domain: DTGVSQNPRHKITKRGQNVTFRCDPISEHNRLYWYRQTLGQGPEFLTYFQNEAQLEKSRLLSDRFSAERPKGSFSTLEIQRTEQGDSAMYLCASSVLAGGINEQFFGPGTRLTVL.

The chain combines TRBV5-4 with TRBJ2-2; TRBD1 might be the D (5 bases). CDR3 length: 16 residues. The germline CDR1 and CDR2 sequences are SGHNT and YYREEE (reference sequence). Between the trimmed V and J ends, which lost 0 bases and 2 bases, there was a span of 11 bases. The CDR3 sequence: CASSLGTQGNTGELFF. DNA for the CDR3: TGTGCCAGCAGCTTGGGAACCCAGGGAAACACCGGGGAGCTGTTTTTT.

The V gene is TRBV4-2, the J gene TRBJ2-3; D may be TRBD2 (6 bases). Germline-derived CDR1 and CDR2 are LGHNA and YNFKEQ. The germline V and J ends were trimmed by 0 bases and 5 bases, with 21 bases remaining between them. The CDR3 has 18 residues. CDR3 bases: TGTGCCAGCAGCCAAGAGTGGAGCTTACGGGAGTGGGTAGATACGCAGTATTTT. It encodes CASSQEWSLREWVDTQYF.

The V gene is TRBV6-6, the J gene TRBJ1-5, with 8 bases that match TRBD1. Germline CDR1 is MNHNY and CDR2 is SVGAGI (reference sequence). Unmatched junction bases numbered 6, after V lost 6 bases and J lost 2 bases. The CDR3 spans 15 residues. DNA of the CDR3: TGTGCCAGCAGGGAACAGGGGGTAGGCAATCAGCCCCAGCATTTT. Translation gives CASREQGVGNQPQHF.

The genes are TRBV28 and TRBJ1-1, with a possible D match to TRBD1 (5 bases). The CDR3 runs to 14 residues. In germline, CDR1 is MDHEN, CDR2 SYDVKM. V lost 8 bases, J lost 0 bases, and 13 bases lay in between. CDR3 DNA: TGTGCCAGCCCGGGACCTCAGATGAACACTGAAGCTTTCTTT. Translation: CASPGPQMNTEAFF.